This T cell receptor (beta chain) was found in a study of prognosis after radiotherapy for stage I lung cancer. CDR3 of TCR beta was amplified from genomic DNA via a two-round multiplex PCR. Amplification during the initial PCR round employed primers specific to each TRBV and TRBJ gene. Via MiXCR, TCRdb re-called the multiplex PCR reads, giving one row per CDR3 protein. This sample has 25,000 to 35,000 distinct CDR3 sequences, with around 43% found just once. This clonotype was observed at least ten times. Each of two time points yielded approximately 6 milliliters of peripheral venous blood. This TCR was recovered from a donor at least 50 years old with non-small cell lung cancer. Sequencing used PBMCs, obtained before or after stereotactic body radiation therapy (not recorded which).

The CDR3 DNA reads TGTGCCAGCAGTCGTACCGGGACAGGGTTGGCAGATACGCAGTATTTT. This translates into CASSRTGTGLADTQYF. The chain couples TRBV7-9 to TRBJ2-3; the match to TRBD1 covers 9 bases. CDR1 SEHNR and CDR2 FQNEAQ come from the germline V gene (reference sequence). Germline trimming cut 6 bases from V and 4 bases from J; bases unmatched to any gene: 11. The CDR3 spans 16 residues.